A selection of T cell receptor beta chains follows, all from one sample in a study of blood T cell repertoires in COVID-19. Method: immunoSEQ multiplex PCR; TCRdb's copy keeps in-frame clones and lacks some. Found here are about 140,000 clones, about 85% of them singletons; the top ten hold 1.5% to 2%. The sample taken for sequencing was peripheral blood. The receptors stem from a human donor in a cohort sampled during active COVID-19. Each CDR3 is given with its conserved first and last residue.

CDR3aa | v_gene | len
CASSPQGTHNEQFF | TRBV6-5 | 14
CASSLDRVSYNEQFF | TRBV13 | 15
CASSVAAGSWLVTNEKLFF | TRBV9 | 19
CASSFLTGSTDTQYF | TRBV28 | 15
CASSSGTSAIGEQYF | TRBV11-3 | 15
CASSRSPGNEQFF | TRBV7-9 | 13
CASSLHGTGINIQYF | TRBV7-9 | 15
CASSLFQGASPLHF | TRBV5-1 | 14
CASSPPSGGSTYEQYF | TRBV18 | 16
CASKKGALNYGYTF | TRBV19 | 14
CASSQGRRPVAGNYEQYF | TRBV4-1 | 18
CASSELGGDITEAFF | TRBV25-1 | 15
CASSVRQGVETQYF | TRBV3-1/TRBV3-2 | 14
CASSRDRGAQNTEAFF | TRBV2 | 16
CSVNPQGAETQYF | TRBV29-1 | 13
CASLPGLAADTQYF | TRBV7-2 | 14
CASTPGGALRGYTF | TRBV6-5 | 14
CSAIDTGQGRYEQYF | TRBV20-1 | 15
CASSQVGTGGTEAFF | TRBV4-2 | 15
CARKPGQDLPSSGNTIYF | TRBV27 | 18
CSVLTSGRVHEFF | TRBV29-1 | 13
CASSYSQGNTEAFF | TRBV28 | 14
CASSYTTGSGTDTQYF | TRBV6-2/TRBV6-3 | 16
CARSLAALIRRWQFF | TRBV5-3 | 15
CASSLALTSGYPDTQYF | TRBV7-2 | 17
CASSHPPANRGRGYGYGYTF | TRBV19 | 20
CASSLGSGNTIYF | TRBV7-9 | 13
CASSLDWFGNEQFF | TRBV7-3 | 14
CASSLAGGPSWETQYF | TRBV9 | 16
CASTVRQGGETQYF | TRBV5-5 | 14
CASSIKEKGAQETQYF | TRBV19 | 16
CAWSLAGSYNEQFF | TRBV30 | 14
CASSLNSGSIDEQYF | TRBV7-3 | 15
CASSDSSRGVKEYGYTF | TRBV2 | 17
CAGLREREEVDEQFF | TRBV11-3 | 15
CASSLSGTYGYTF | TRBV27 | 13
CASMVAGELFF | TRBV19 | 11
CASSWTYYGQGQETQYF | TRBV5-1 | 17
CASSQPRTSGSNEQFF | TRBV3-1/TRBV3-2 | 16
CASSLGPGDSPLHF | TRBV5-4 | 14
CASSEGLGLGYTF | TRBV2 | 13
CASSVEAGELETQYF | TRBV9 | 15
CASSLVPEGGSEQYF | TRBV7-9 | 15
CASSRDFTDTQYF | TRBV5-1 | 13
CASQGAQSSPLHF | TRBV2 | 13